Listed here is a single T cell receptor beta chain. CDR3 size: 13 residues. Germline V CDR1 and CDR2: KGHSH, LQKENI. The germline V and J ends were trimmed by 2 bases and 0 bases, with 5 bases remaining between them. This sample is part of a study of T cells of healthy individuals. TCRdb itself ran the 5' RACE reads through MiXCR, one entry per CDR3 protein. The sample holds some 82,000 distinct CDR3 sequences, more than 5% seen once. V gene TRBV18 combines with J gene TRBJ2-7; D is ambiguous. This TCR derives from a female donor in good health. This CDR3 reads CASSPVSSYEQYF. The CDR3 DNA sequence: TGTGCCAGCTCACCAGTCAGCTCCTACGAGCAGTACTTC. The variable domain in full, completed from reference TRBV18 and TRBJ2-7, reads NAGVMQNPRHLVRRRGQEARLRCSPMKGHSHVYWYRQLPEEGLKFMVYLQKENIIDESGMPKERFSAEFPKEGPSILRIQQVVRGDSAAYFCASSPVSSYEQYFGPGTRLTVT.